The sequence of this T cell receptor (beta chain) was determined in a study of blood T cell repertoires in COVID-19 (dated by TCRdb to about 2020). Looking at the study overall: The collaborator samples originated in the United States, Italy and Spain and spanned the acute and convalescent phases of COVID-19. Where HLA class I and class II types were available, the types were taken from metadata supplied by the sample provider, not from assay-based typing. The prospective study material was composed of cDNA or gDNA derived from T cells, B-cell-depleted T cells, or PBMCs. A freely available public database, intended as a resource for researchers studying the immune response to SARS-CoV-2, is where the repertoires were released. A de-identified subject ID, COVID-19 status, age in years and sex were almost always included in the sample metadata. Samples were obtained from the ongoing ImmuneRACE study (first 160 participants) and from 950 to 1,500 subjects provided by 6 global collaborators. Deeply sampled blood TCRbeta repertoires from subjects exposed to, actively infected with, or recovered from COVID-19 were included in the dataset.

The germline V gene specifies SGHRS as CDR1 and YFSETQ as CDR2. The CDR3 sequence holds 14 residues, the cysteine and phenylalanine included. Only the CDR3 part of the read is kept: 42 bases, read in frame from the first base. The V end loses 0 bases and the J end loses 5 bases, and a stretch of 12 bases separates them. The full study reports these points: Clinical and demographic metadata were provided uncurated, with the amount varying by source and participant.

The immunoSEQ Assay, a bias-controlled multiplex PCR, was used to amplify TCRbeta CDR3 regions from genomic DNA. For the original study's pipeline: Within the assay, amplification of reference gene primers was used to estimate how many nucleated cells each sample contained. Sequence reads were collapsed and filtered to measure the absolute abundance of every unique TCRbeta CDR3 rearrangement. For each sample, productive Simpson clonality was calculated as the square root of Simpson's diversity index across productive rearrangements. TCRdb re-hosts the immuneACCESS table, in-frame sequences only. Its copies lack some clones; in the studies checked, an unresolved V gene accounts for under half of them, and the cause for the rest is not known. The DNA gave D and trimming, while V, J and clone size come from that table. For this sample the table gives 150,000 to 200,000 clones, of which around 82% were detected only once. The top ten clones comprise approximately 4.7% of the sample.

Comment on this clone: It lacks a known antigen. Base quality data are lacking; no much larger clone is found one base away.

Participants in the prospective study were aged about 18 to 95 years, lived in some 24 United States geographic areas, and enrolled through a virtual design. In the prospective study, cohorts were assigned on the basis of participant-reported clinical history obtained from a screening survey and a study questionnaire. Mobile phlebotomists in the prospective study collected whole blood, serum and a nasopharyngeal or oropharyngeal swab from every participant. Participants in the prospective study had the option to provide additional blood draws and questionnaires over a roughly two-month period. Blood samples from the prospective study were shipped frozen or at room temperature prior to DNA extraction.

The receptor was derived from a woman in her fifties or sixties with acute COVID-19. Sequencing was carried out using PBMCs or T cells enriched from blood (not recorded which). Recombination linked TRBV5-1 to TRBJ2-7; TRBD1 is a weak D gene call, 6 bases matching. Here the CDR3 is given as CASSLGQDLHEQYF. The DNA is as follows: TGCGCCAGCAGCTTGGGACAGGATCTCCACGAGCAGTACTTC.